This T cell receptor (beta chain) emerged from a study of beta chain features in type 1 diabetes. TCRB transcripts that were expressed got sequenced, as all of the isolated RNA had been reverse transcribed. Sequencing of naive, central memory and regulatory T cell samples gave an average of around 4 million reads. Using immunoSEQ multiplex PCR, the repertoire was profiled, and TCRdb retains in-frame clones only, with some absent. Of about 410,000 clones in the sample, over 11% were seen once. Findings and limits, study-wide: Shortening that was moderate but significant affected the TCRB CDR3s of Type 1 diabetes patients in all four CD4+ subsets. Researchers could not determine here whether HLA type influences TCRB rearrangement.

Germline V gene sequence: CDR1 GTSNPN, CDR2 SVGIG (reference sequence). V was cut by 2 bases and J by 6 bases, with 17 bases left in between. The CDR3 covers 14 residues. On this clone itself: What it recognizes is unknown.

The authors sorted CD4+ naive, central memory, regulatory and stem cell-like memory cells via CD45RO/CCR7/CD25/CD127/CD95/CD27. The clonotype originates from a young man in good health. The chain joins TRBV30 to TRBJ2-7; D remains ambiguous. Input material: naive CD4+ T cells from blood. The CDR3 DNA reads TGTGCCTGGAGTCCGGGTGGGCTGTCCATCGAGCAGTACTTC. It is translated as CAWSPGGLSIEQYF.